This TCR beta chain was identified during a study of identical twins. Study findings and constraints: In cord blood, abundant beta clonotypes had fewer insertions; memory showed no trend.

As regards this clonotype: What it binds is not known.

TCRdb independently ran MiXCR on the 5' RACE reads; one entry per CDR3 protein. The table shows some 300,000 distinct CDR3 sequences, with around an eighth occurring only once. These same data were also listed under a study on yellow fever vaccine responses in identical twins.

This sequence originates from a woman younger than 30 in good health. Sequencing was carried out using CD8+ T cells sorted from blood.

The CDR3: CASSPEAGLAPDTQYF. The CDR3 nucleotides are TGTGCCAGCAGCCCCGAGGCAGGACTAGCCCCCGATACGCAGTATTTT. The rearrangement joins TRBV7-8 to TRBJ2-3, with 8 bases aligning to TRBD2. The CDR3 is 16 amino acids. Germline values: CDR1 SGHVS, CDR2 FQNEAQ. The trim removed 5 bases at V and 6 bases at J, leaving 13 bases unmatched. Variable domain in full (rest from reference TRBV7-8 and TRBJ2-3): GAGVSQSPRYKVAKRGQDVALRCDPISGHVSLFWYQQALGQGPEFLTYFQNEAQLDKSGLPSDRFFAERPEGSVSTLKIQRTQQEDSAVYLCASSPEAGLAPDTQYFGPGTRLTVL.